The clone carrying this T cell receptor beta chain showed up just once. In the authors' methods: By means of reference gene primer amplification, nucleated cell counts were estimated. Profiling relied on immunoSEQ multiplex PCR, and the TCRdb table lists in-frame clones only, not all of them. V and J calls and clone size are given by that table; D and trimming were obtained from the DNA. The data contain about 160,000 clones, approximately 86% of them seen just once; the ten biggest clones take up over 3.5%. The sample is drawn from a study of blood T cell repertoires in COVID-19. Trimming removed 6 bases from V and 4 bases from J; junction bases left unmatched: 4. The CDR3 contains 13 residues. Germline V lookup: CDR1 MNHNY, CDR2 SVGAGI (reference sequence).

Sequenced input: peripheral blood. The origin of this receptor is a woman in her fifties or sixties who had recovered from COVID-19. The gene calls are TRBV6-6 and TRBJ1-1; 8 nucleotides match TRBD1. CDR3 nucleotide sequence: TGTGCCAGCAGCACGGACAGGGTCACTGAAGCTTTCTTT. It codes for CASSTDRVTEAFF.